Each of the 14 T cell receptor beta chains below was sequenced from the same sample in a study of blood T cells in healthy people across ages. Using a J-beta primer mix together with a sample-barcoded 5' primer, a second PCR was run for about 6 to 11 cycles. TCRdb re-derived calls from the 5' RACE reads in MiXCR, one entry per CDR3 protein. The sample gives about 640,000 distinct CDR3 sequences, 58% of which show up once; roughly 34% is in the top ten. The sequencing input was blood. Source of these receptors: a man in his sixties in good health.

This sequence joins TRBV5-1 and TRBJ2-5, with TRBD1 matching over 7 bases. V lost 4 bases and J lost 4; bases outside the gene matches: 7. The CDR3 has 14 amino acids. Germline lookup yields CDR1 SGHRS and CDR2 YFSETQ. CDR3 nucleotide sequence: TGCGCCAGCAGCAGGGGGCTTGTCGGAGAGACCCAGTACTTC. Protein product: CASSRGLVGETQYF.

The chain carries TRBV12-3 or TRBV12-4 and TRBJ1-2; weak D call: TRBD1 (5 bases). The CDR3 totals 12 residues. Trimming cost V 6 bases and J 4 bases, with 9 bases left between them. The CDR3 sequence: CASSRDVYGYTF. The CDR3 DNA reads as TGTGCCAGCAGCCGGGACGTCTATGGCTACACCTTC.

J is TRBJ2-5 and V is TRBV12-3 or TRBV12-4; D is perhaps TRBD1 (6 bases). The tail of the sequence fits TRBJ2-7 better, so the J call may be wrong. The CDR3 is 14 residues long. The CDR3 DNA sequence: TGTGCCAGCAGTTTAATTGGGGGCGGCGACGAGCAGTACTTC. The encoded protein is CASSLIGGGDEQYF.

The count of this clonotype is one. This sequence joins TRBV20-1 and TRBJ2-1, with 7 bases identical to TRBD2. CDR3 size: 16 residues. V shed 1 base, J shed 0 bases, and the junction held 6 bases outside the gene matches. Germline loops: CDR1 DFQATT, CDR2 SNEGSKA (reference sequence). The CDR3 bases are TGCAGTGCTAGAGCAGTCACGGGAGGCTCCTACAATGAGCAGTTCTTC. This encodes CSARAVTGGSYNEQFF.

This sequence joins TRBV12-3 or TRBV12-4 and TRBJ2-5, with unresolved D. With 1 base removed from V and 5 bases from J, the gap between germline ends came to 11 bases. The CDR3 is 14 residues long. The CDR3 DNA reads as TGTGCCAGCAGTTTAGGGGCGGAGAGGGAGACCCAGTACTTC. Residues: CASSLGAERETQYF.

Here the CDR3 DNA reads TGCAGCGTGAGGGACGGACTAGATAGCAATCAGCCCCAGCATTTT. Its translation: CSVRDGLDSNQPQHF. The rearrangement links TRBV29-1 to TRBJ1-5, with D possibly TRBD1 on 5 matching bases. The germline gives CDR1 SQVTM, CDR2 ANQGSEA. This CDR3 is built from 15 residues. V shed 6 bases and J shed 0 bases, with 15 bases lying between them. Using reference TRBV29-1 and TRBJ1-5 for the parts outside the CDR3, the full variable domain is SAVISQKPSRDICQRGTSLTIQCQVDSQVTMMFWYRQQPGQSLTLIATANQGSEATYESGFVIDKFPISRPNLTFSTLTVSNMSPEDSSIYLCSVRDGLDSNQPQHFGDGTRLSIL.

The chain has TRBV2 and TRBJ2-1; no definite D call. Trimming cost V 4 bases and J 7 bases, with 17 bases left between them. The CDR3 totals 15 residues. Germline V gene data show CDR1 as SNHLY and CDR2 as FYNNEI. In DNA form, the CDR3 reads TGTGCCAGCAGTGGAACACAAAATAAGAGGAATGAGCAGTTCTTC. This translates into CASSGTQNKRNEQFF. Together with reference TRBV2 and TRBJ2-1, the CDR3 gives the full variable domain: EPEVTQTPSHQVTQMGQEVILRCVPISNHLYFYWYRQILGQKVEFLVSFYNNEISEKSEIFDDQFSVERPDGSNFTLKIRSTKLEDSAMYFCASSGTQNKRNEQFFGPGTRLTVL.

This clonotype was detected once. V gene TRBV5-1 combines with J gene TRBJ2-3, with TRBD1 identical over 9 bases. CDR1 SGHRS and CDR2 YFSETQ come from the germline V gene. V lost 4 bases, J lost 4 bases, and 13 bases stayed unmatched. The CDR3 has 17 residues. CDR3 coding DNA: TGCGCCAGCAGCACCCGGCCCCCGGGACAGGGCGCAGATACGCAGTATTTT. This sequence encodes CASSTRPPGQGADTQYF. The full variable domain, with the rest looked up from reference TRBV5-1 and TRBJ2-3, is KAGVTQTPRYLIKTRGQQVTLSCSPISGHRSVSWYQQTPGQGLQFLFEYFSETQRNKGNFPGRFSGRQFSNSRSEMNVSTLELGDSALYLCASSTRPPGQGADTQYFGPGTRLTVL.

V usage is TRBV6-4 and J usage is TRBJ2-1, with D perhaps matching TRBD2 (7 bases). Trimming removed 2 bases at V and 5 bases at J, with 16 bases between. Germline V gene data show CDR1 as MRHNA and CDR2 as SNTAGT. There are 16 residues in the CDR3. The CDR3 bases are TGTGCCAGCAGTGACCTCGGGGGGCTTAGGGACAATGAGCAGTTCTTC. Translating gives CASSDLGGLRDNEQFF.

This chain uses TRBV28 with TRBJ1-6, with TRBD1 matching over 9 bases. In germline, CDR1 is MDHEN, CDR2 SYDVKM. Trimming took 4 bases from V and 8 from J; bases not matched to a gene: 6. The CDR3 is 15 residues long. The CDR3 spells CASSSGQGRDSPLHF. CDR3 in DNA: TGTGCCAGCAGTTCCGGACAGGGGCGAGATTCACCCCTCCACTTT.

The chain combines TRBV7-2 with TRBJ2-2; 10 bases line up with TRBD2. CDR3 length: 15 amino acids. Germline loops: CDR1 SGHTA, CDR2 FQGNSA. The V segment lost 2 bases and the J segment 7 bases; nucleotides outside the gene matches: 4. CDR3: CASSLRPSGGGELFF. The CDR3 DNA sequence: TGTGCCAGCAGCTTACGACCTAGCGGGGGCGGGGAGCTGTTTTTT.

This chain uses TRBV7-2 with TRBJ1-2; tentatively, D is TRBD1 (5 bases). Trimming took 10 bases from V and 0 from J, leaving 21 bases between them. Germline V gene lookup returns CDR1 SGHTA and CDR2 FQGNSA. The CDR3 covers 16 residues. This CDR3 reads CATRGFSTLANYGYTF. In DNA form, the CDR3 reads TGTGCCACCCGGGGGTTCTCCACACTTGCTAACTATGGCTACACCTTC.

Concerning this clonotype: The junction shows a germline mismatch at one end, possibly a read error. The chain has TRBV6-5 and TRBJ2-1; TRBD2 aligns across 13 bases. The CDR3 loop spans 17 amino acids. The germline gives CDR1 MNHEY, CDR2 SVGAGI. The DNA for the CDR3 is TGTGCCGGCAGTTACGAGAGGACTAGCGGGGGAAACAATGAGCAGTTCTTC. Encoded protein: CAGSYERTSGGNNEQFF.

The V call is TRBV20-1, the J call TRBJ2-7; no definite D call. Germline CDR1 DFQATT, CDR2 SNEGSKA (reference sequence). CDR3 size: 12 residues. The V end lost 6 bases, the J end lost 3 bases, and 12 bases lay between the germline ends. The CDR3 loop is CSARKWGYEQYF. The CDR3 nucleotides read TGCAGTGCCCGAAAATGGGGCTACGAGCAGTACTTC.